The source of this T cell receptor (beta chain) is a study of blood T cells in healthy people across ages. Study observations and caveats: Across the age range, TCR beta diversity per million T cells fell in a roughly linear way.

In the case of this clonotype: Its antigen remains unidentified.

The CDR3 extends over 16 amino acids. The authors ran a second PCR of 7 to 11 cycles using a sample-barcoded 5' primer and a J-beta primer mix. TCRdb fed the 5' RACE reads into MiXCR, producing one record per CDR3 protein. Here the sample spans about 1.8 million distinct CDR3 sequences, around 48% being singletons. Sequenced: blood. The chain links TRBV21-1 to TRBJ2-7; whether TRBD2, the table's D call, matches the DNA was not checked. TRBV21-1 is tagged as a pseudogene. The receptor was isolated from a woman between 40 and 50 years old in good health. CDR3 sequence (DNA): TGTGCCAGCATCCTTACCGGCCCAGTGTTTGTTACGAAGCAGTACTTC. Its protein product is CASILTGPVFVTKQYF.